Listed here are 20 T cell receptor beta chains from one sample, sequenced in a study of cytomegalovirus exposure and HLA in healthy donors. PCR amplification relied on 60 Vbeta primers (plus 13 Jbeta primers). Method: immunoSEQ multiplex PCR; TCRdb's copy keeps in-frame clones and lacks some. The repertoire includes about 170,000 clones, about four fifths of them detected once, and 2% to 2.5% sits in the top ten. The sample consisted of PBMCs. The receptors come from a woman between 45 and 65 years old in good health and CMV-seronegative.

The rearrangement uses TRBV29-1 and TRBJ2-2; perhaps TRBD2 as D (5 bases). This CDR3 is built from 18 residues. Trimming removed 4 bases from V and 5 bases from J, with 26 bases in between. Germline V gives CDR1 SQVTM, CDR2 ANQGSEA. This CDR3 reads CSVAHNRRDGVRTGELFF. Here the CDR3 DNA reads TGCAGCGTTGCCCATAATCGAAGAGACGGGGTGCGAACCGGGGAGCTGTTTTTT.

The rearrangement uses TRBV28 and TRBJ2-1; 14 bases fit TRBD2. The V and J ends lost 6 bases and 7 bases, in that order; junction bases with no gene match: 17. There are 19 residues in the CDR3. Germline V gene data show CDR1 as MDHEN and CDR2 as SYDVKM. In DNA form, the CDR3 reads TGTGCCAGCAGCCAAAGGGGGACTAGCGGGAGCCGGGTGTGGAATGAGCAGTTCTTC. Encoded protein: CASSQRGTSGSRVWNEQFF.

The chain has TRBV18 and TRBJ2-7; TRBD1 agrees at 10 bases. Germline values: CDR1 KGHSH, CDR2 LQKENI. V was clipped by 6 bases and J by 1 base; unmatched bases: 3. The CDR3 spans 14 residues. The CDR3 DNA reads as TGTGCCAGCTCCGAGGGACAGGGGTCCTACGAGCAGTACTTC. This translates into CASSEGQGSYEQYF.

The genes are TRBV27 and TRBJ1-2, with a possible D match to TRBD1 (6 bases). The germline gives CDR1 MNHEY, CDR2 SMNVEV (reference sequence). V gave up 6 bases and J gave up 4 bases, with 12 bases separating them. This CDR3 region has 13 residues. CDR3 protein: CASRQTGPYGYTF. The CDR3 DNA sequence: TGTGCCAGCAGGCAAACAGGGCCCTATGGCTACACCTTC.

The rearrangement joins TRBV6-5 to TRBJ2-2; tentatively, D is TRBD2 (6 bases). Germline assignment: CDR1 MNHEY and CDR2 SVGAGI. V was clipped by 6 bases and J by 0 bases, with 11 bases between them. This CDR3 region has 15 residues. CDR3 sequence reads: CASRGGPPNTGELFF. CDR3 nucleotide sequence: TGTGCCAGCAGGGGGGGACCCCCGAACACCGGGGAGCTGTTTTTT.

The chain employs TRBV19 and TRBJ1-1; 8 nucleotides match TRBD1. V shed 6 bases and J 5 bases; nucleotides not matched to a gene: 8. CDR1 and CDR2 (germline): LNHDA, SQIVND (reference sequence). The CDR3 runs 14 residues. The CDR3 DNA is TGTGCCAGTAGACGTGGACAGGGTGGGACTGAAGCTTTCTTT. Translation gives CASRRGQGGTEAFF. Using reference TRBV19 and TRBJ1-1 for the parts outside the CDR3, the full variable domain is DGGITQSPKYLFRKEGQNVTLSCEQNLNHDAMYWYRQDPGQGLRLIYYSQIVNDFQKGDIAEGYSVSREKKESFPLTVTSAQKNPTAFYLCASRRGQGGTEAFFGQGTRLTVV.

CDR3 sequence: CASSAWTGGSPNTGELFF. CDR3 in DNA: TGTGCCAGCAGCGCCTGGACAGGGGGCTCACCGAACACCGGGGAGCTGTTTTTT. V and J are TRBV7-9 and TRBJ2-2, with TRBD1 identical over 11 bases. CDR3 length equals 18 residues. V trimming: 5 bases; J trimming: 0 bases; junction bases outside the gene matches: 8. Germline V CDR1 and CDR2: SEHNR, FQNEAQ (reference sequence).

In its sample, this clone was seen a few times. The rearrangement links TRBV5-4 to TRBJ2-7; tentative D call: TRBD1 (6 bases). V gave up 0 bases and J gave up 5 bases, with 15 bases separating them. Germline assignment: CDR1 SGHNT and CDR2 YYREEE (reference sequence). The CDR3 loop spans 15 amino acids. The CDR3: CASSLAGTLGHEQYF. CDR3 nucleotides: TGTGCCAGCAGCTTGGCCGGGACACTAGGTCACGAGCAGTACTTC.

This chain uses TRBV6-6 with TRBJ2-5; 7 bases align to TRBD1. The ends lost 6 bases at V and 0 bases at J; junction bases unmatched: 4. The length of the CDR3 is 14 residues. Per germline, CDR1 MNHNY and CDR2 SVGAGI (reference sequence). The CDR3 is CASRMTGNQETQYF. The CDR3 DNA is TGTGCCAGCAGGATGACAGGGAACCAAGAGACCCAGTACTTC.

The rearrangement uses TRBV10-3 and TRBJ1-1, with D possibly TRBD1 on 5 matching bases. Germline CDR1 reads ENHRY; CDR2 reads SYGVKD. V was cut by 11 bases and J by 1 base, with 17 bases left in between. This CDR3 is 14 amino acids long. CDR3 loop: CASDTGAANTEAFF. CDR3 nucleotide sequence: TGTGCCTCGGATACTGGGGCAGCGAACACTGAAGCTTTCTTT.

This chain uses TRBV6-5 with TRBJ2-3, with D unresolved. Trimming left V 4 bases short and J 0 bases short, with 8 bases between. Per germline, CDR1 MNHEY and CDR2 SVGAGI. This CDR3 comprises 14 residues. CDR3 bases: TGTGCCAGCAGTTTTCTAGGTAGCACAGATACGCAGTATTTT. Translation: CASSFLGSTDTQYF.

The gene calls are TRBV19 and TRBJ2-7, with TRBD2 matching 10 bases. V shed 3 bases and J 1 base; nucleotides not matched to a gene: 6. The CDR3 contains 16 residues. Germline CDR1 and CDR2: LNHDA and SQIVND (reference sequence). The CDR3 protein is CASSMTASGRSYEQYF. The CDR3 DNA reads TGTGCCAGTAGTATGACGGCTAGCGGGAGATCCTACGAGCAGTACTTC.

The chain carries TRBV29-1 and TRBJ1-2; D is possibly TRBD1 (6 bases). The germline gives CDR1 SQVTM, CDR2 ANQGSEA. The V gene lost 4 bases and the J gene lost 7 bases, with 16 bases spanning the gap. CDR3 length: 13 amino acids. The CDR3 loop is CSVVRQGYRGYTF. CDR3 coding DNA: TGCAGCGTTGTTCGGCAGGGGTATCGTGGCTACACCTTC.

The sample holds many counts of this clone. The chain couples TRBV29-1 to TRBJ2-4; TRBD2 agrees at 7 bases. Germline V CDR1 and CDR2: SQVTM, ANQGSEA. The CDR3 loop spans 13 amino acids. V gave up 4 bases and J gave up 1 base; unmatched junction bases: 1. The CDR3 here is CSVVGGAKNIQYF. The CDR3, as DNA: TGCAGCGTTGTGGGGGGGGCCAAAAACATTCAGTACTTC.

The chain joins TRBV7-8 to TRBJ2-1, with 14 positions matching TRBD2. Germline CDR1 is SGHVS and CDR2 is FQNEAQ. J was trimmed by 9 bases and V by 5 bases; bases with no gene match: 9. The length of the CDR3 is 16 residues. The CDR3 bases are TGTGCCAGCAGCCCGGGACTAGCGGGAGTACGGAGTGAGCAGTTCTTC. It translates to CASSPGLAGVRSEQFF.

V usage is TRBV6-5 and J usage is TRBJ2-3; D gene uncertain. Trimming left V 7 bases short and J 3 bases short, with 5 bases between. Germline V CDR1 and CDR2: MNHEY, SVGAGI. CDR3 length: 11 residues. The CDR3 DNA reads as TGTGCCAGCACAGGAACAGATACGCAGTATTTT. It is translated as CASTGTDTQYF.

The V gene is TRBV9, the J gene TRBJ2-7; 7 bases are a match to TRBD2. CDR1 is SGDLS and CDR2 is YYNGEE in the germline V gene. The CDR3 contains 16 residues. V was clipped by 0 bases and J by 6 bases; unmatched bases: 12. The DNA of the CDR3 is TGTGCCAGCAGCGTAGGGTCGGGGCGGGAGATCGCCGAGCAGTACTTC. This encodes CASSVGSGREIAEQYF.

The chain recombines TRBV18 with TRBJ1-4; TRBD1 matches 7 bases. Trimming at V came to 6 bases and at J to 4 bases, leaving 8 bases not matched to a gene. Germline CDR1 KGHSH, CDR2 LQKENI. The CDR3 runs to 15 residues. The CDR3 nucleotides are TGTGCCAGCTCCCGGACAGGTTTTATTAATGAAAAACTGTTTTTT. This sequence encodes CASSRTGFINEKLFF.

With respect to this clone: Different DNA sequences within this sample yield the same CDR3. The rearrangement links TRBV18 to TRBJ1-1; 7 nucleotides align to TRBD1. CDR3 size: 14 residues. The germline gives CDR1 KGHSH, CDR2 LQKENI. V shed 4 bases and J 3 bases; nucleotides not matched to a gene: 5. CDR3 loop: CASSQGAGHTEAFF. DNA for the CDR3: TGTGCCAGCTCACAGGGGGCGGGGCACACTGAAGCTTTCTTT.

The V call is TRBV25-1, the J call TRBJ2-5; possible D gene TRBD2, 5 bases. Trimming pared 2 bases from V and 0 bases from J, leaving 13 bases between. Looked up from germline, CDR1 is MGHDK and CDR2 is SYGVNS. This CDR3 has 16 amino acids. The CDR3 region is CASSEGRRGYQETQYF. The CDR3 region has the DNA TGTGCCAGCAGTGAAGGCCGCCGGGGTTACCAAGAGACCCAGTACTTC.